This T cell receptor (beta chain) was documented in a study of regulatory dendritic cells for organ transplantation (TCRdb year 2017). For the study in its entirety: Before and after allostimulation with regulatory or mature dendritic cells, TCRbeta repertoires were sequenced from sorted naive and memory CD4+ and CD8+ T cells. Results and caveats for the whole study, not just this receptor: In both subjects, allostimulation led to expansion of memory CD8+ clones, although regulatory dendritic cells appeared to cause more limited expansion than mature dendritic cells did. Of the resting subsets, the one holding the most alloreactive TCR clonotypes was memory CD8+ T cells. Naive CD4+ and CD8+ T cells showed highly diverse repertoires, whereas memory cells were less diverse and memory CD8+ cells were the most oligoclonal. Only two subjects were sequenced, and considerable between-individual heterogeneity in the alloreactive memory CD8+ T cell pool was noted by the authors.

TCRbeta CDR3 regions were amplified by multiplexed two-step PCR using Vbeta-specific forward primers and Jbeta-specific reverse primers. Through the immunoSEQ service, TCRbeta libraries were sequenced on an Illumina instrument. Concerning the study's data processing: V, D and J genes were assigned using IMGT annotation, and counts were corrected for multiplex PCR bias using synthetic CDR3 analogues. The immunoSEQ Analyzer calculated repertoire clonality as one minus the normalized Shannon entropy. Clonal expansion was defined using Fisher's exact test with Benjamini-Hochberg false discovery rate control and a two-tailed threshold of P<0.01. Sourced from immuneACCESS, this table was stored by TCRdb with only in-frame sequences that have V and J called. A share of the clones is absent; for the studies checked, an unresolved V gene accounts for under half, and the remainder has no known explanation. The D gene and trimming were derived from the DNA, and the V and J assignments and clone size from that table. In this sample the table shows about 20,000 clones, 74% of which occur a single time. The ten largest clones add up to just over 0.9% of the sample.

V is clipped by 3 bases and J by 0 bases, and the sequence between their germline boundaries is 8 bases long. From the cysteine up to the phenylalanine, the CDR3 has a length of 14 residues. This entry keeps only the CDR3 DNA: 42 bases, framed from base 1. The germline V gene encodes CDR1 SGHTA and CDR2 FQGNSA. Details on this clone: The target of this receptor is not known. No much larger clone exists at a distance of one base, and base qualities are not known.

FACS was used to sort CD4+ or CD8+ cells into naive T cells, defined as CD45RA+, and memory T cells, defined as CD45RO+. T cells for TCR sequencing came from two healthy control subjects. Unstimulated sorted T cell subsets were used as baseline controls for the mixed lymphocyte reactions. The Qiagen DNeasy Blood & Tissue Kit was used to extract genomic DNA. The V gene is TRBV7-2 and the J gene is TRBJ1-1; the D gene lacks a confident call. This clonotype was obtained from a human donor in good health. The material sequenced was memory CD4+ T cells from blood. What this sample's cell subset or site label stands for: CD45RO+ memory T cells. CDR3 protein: CASSLVAVNTEAFF. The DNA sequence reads TGTGCCAGCAGCTTGGTGGCCGTGAACACTGAAGCTTTCTTT.